Many counts were recorded for the clone carrying this T cell receptor beta chain. This specimen belongs to a study of T cells after posttransplantation cyclophosphamide. Trimming left V 5 bases short and J 0 bases short, with 13 bases between. Germline-derived CDR1 and CDR2 are LNHDA and SQIVND (reference sequence). CDR3 length: 15 residues. The assay was immunoSEQ multiplex PCR, and TCRdb's table has in-frame clones only and misses some. The repertoire has roughly 40,000 clones, none seen only once; the ten largest take approximately 5%. The chain links TRBV19 to TRBJ1-1; TRBD1 might be the D (6 bases). The source is a woman aged 50 to 60 in good health and a related stem cell transplant donor. Sequencing used PBMCs. In DNA form, the CDR3 reads TGTGCCAGTAGTTCTCAGGGGTGGGTGAACACTGAAGCTTTCTTT. Translation: CASSSQGWVNTEAFF.